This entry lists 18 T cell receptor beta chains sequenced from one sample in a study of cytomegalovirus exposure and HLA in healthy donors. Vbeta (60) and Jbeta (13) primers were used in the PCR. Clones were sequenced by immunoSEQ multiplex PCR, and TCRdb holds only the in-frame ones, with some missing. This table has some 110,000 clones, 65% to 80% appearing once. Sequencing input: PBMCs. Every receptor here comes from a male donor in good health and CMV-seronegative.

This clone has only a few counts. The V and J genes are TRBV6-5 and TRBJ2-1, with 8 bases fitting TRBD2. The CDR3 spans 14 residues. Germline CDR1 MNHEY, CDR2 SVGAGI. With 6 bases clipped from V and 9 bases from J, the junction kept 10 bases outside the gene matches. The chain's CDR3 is CASRAGGGAAEQFF. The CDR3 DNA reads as TGTGCCAGCAGGGCGGGAGGAGGGGCAGCTGAGCAGTTCTTC.

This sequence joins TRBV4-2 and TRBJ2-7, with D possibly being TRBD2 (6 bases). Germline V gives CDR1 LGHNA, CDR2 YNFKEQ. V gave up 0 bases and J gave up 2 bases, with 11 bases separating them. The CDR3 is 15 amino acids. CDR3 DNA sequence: TGTGCCAGCAGCCAAGATAGTAGGGAGGCCTACGAGCAGTACTTC. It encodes CASSQDSREAYEQYF.

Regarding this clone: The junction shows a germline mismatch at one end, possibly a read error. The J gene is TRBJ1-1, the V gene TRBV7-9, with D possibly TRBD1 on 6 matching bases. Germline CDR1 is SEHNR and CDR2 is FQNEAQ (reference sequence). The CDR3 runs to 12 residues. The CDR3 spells CSSSFQGTEAFF. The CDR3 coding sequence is TGTTCCAGCAGCTTCCAGGGGACGGAAGCTTTCTTT.

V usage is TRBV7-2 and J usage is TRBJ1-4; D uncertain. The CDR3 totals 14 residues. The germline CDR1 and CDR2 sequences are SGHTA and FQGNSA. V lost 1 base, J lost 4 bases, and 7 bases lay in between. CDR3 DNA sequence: TGTGCCAGCAGCTTAGGCGGAATTAATGAAAAACTGTTTTTT. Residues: CASSLGGINEKLFF.

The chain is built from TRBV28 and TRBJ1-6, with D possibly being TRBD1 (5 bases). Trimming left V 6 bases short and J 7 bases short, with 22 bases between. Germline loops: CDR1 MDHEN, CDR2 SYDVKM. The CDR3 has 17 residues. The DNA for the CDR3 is TGTGCCAGCAGGCAAACAGGAACGGTACGCCTCAATTCACCCCTCCACTTT. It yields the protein CASRQTGTVRLNSPLHF.

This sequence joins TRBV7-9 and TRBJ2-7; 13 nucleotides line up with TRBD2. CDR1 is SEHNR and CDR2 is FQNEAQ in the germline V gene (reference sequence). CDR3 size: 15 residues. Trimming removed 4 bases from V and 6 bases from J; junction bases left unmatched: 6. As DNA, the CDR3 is TGTGCCAGCAGCTCCGGACTAGCGGGAGTCGGCGAGCAGTACTTC. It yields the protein CASSSGLAGVGEQYF.

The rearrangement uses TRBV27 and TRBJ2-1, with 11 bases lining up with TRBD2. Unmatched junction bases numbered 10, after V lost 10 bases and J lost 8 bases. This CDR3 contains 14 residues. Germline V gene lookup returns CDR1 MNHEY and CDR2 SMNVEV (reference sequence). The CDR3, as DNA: TGTGCCAAAACACTAGCGGGAGCTTTGGATGAGCAGTTCTTC. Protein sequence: CAKTLAGALDEQFF.

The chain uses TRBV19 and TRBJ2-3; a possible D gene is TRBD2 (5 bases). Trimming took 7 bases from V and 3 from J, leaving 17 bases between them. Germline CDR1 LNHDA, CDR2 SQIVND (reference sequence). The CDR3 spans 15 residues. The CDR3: CASKVGTRGTDTQYF. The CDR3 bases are TGTGCCAGTAAGGTGGGCACCCGAGGGACAGATACGCAGTATTTT.

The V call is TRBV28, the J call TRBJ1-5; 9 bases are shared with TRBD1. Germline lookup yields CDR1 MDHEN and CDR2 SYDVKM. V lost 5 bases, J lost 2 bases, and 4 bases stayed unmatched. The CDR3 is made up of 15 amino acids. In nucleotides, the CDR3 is TGTGCCAGCAGTGAGGGACAGGGCCGCAATCAGCCCCAGCATTTT. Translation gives CASSEGQGRNQPQHF.

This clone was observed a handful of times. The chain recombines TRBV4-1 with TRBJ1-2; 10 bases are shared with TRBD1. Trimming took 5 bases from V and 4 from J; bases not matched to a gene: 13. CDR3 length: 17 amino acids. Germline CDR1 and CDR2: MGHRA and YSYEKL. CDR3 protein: CASSGTVLTGGGYGYTF. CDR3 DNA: TGCGCCAGCAGCGGGACGGTCCTGACAGGGGGCGGCTATGGCTACACCTTC.

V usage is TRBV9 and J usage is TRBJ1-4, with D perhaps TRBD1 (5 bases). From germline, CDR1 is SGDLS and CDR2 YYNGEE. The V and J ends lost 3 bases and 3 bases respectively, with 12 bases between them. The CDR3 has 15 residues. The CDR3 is CASSAHGTPNEKLFF. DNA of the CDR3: TGTGCCAGCAGCGCCCACGGGACTCCTAATGAAAAACTGTTTTTT.

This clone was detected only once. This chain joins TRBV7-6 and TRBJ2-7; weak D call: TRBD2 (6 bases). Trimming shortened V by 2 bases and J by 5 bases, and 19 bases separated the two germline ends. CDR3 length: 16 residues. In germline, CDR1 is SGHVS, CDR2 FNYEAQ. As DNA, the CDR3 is TGTGCCAGCAGCTTAAGTGTCGGTGCGGGGTCCCACGAGCAGTACTTC. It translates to CASSLSVGAGSHEQYF.

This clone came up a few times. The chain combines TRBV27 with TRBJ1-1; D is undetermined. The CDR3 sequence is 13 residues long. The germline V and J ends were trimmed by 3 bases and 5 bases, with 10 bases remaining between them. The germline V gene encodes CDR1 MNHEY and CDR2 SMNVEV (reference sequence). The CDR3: CASSFEGRTEAFF. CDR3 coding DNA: TGTGCCAGCAGTTTTGAGGGCCGGACTGAAGCTTTCTTT.

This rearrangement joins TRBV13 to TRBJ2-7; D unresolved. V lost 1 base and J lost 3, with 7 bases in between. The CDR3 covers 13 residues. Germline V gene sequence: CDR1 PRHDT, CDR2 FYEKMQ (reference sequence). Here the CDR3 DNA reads TGTGCCAGCAGCTTAGCTACCGACTACGAGCAGTACTTC. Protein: CASSLATDYEQYF. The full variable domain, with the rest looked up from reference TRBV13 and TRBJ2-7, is AAGVIQSPRHLIKEKRETATLKCYPIPRHDTVYWYQQGPGQDPQFLISFYEKMQSDKGSIPDRFSAQQFSDYHSELNMSSLELGDSALYFCASSLATDYEQYFGPGTRLTVT.

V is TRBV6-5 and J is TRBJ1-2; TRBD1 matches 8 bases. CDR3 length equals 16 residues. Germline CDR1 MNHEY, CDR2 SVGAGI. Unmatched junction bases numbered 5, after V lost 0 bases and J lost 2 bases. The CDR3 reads CASSYSGTGENYGYTF. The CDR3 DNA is TGTGCCAGCAGTTACTCCGGGACAGGCGAAAACTATGGCTACACCTTC.

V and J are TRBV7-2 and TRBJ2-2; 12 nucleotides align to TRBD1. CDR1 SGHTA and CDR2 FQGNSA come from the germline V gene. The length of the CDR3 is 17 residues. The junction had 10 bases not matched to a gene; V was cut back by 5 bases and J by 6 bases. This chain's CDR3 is CASSPRPGTGGAGELFF. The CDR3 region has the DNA TGTGCCAGCAGCCCGCGTCCCGGGACAGGGGGCGCCGGGGAGCTGTTTTTT.

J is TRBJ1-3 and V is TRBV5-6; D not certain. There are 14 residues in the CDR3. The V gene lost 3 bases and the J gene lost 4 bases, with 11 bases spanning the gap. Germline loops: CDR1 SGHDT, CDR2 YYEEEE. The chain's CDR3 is CASSSSRSGNTIYF. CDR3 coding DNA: TGTGCCAGCAGCTCGTCCCGTTCCGGAAACACCATATATTTT.

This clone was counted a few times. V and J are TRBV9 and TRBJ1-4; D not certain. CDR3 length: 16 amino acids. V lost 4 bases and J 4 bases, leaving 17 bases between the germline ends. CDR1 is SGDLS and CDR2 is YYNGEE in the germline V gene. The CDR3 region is CASSPHPTRDNEKLFF. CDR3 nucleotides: TGTGCCAGCAGCCCCCACCCGACACGCGATAATGAAAAACTGTTTTTT.